The sequence of this T cell receptor (beta chain) was determined in a study of T cell responses to AZD1222 COVID-19 vaccine. Study-wide points: Baseline serology detected seropositivity in only 5 or 6 AZD1222 recipients.

Assay used: immunoSEQ multiplex PCR; TCRdb lists only in-frame clones, some missing. Of fewer than 120,000 clones detected, about four fifths appear once; the ten largest clones hold around 4.6%. V lost 1 base and J 4 bases, leaving 11 bases between the germline ends. The CDR3 loop spans 15 amino acids. Germline V gene sequence: CDR1 LGHNA, CDR2 YSLEER. Concerning this clone: Its antigen is currently unknown.

Sequenced material: peripheral blood, taken on day 0 of AZD1222 vaccination. This sequence was found in an adult in good health. The J gene is TRBJ1-5, the V gene TRBV4-3, with D perhaps matching TRBD1 (6 bases). The CDR3 spells CASSQGRRGNQPQHF. In nucleotides, the CDR3 is TGCGCCAGCAGCCAAGGAAGAAGGGGGAATCAGCCCCAGCATTTT.